Following are 24 T cell receptor beta chains from one sample sequenced in a study of cytomegalovirus exposure and HLA in healthy donors. The study ran its PCR with 60 Vbeta and 13 Jbeta primers. Sequenced by immunoSEQ multiplex PCR; TCRdb stores in-frame clones only, minus some. The sample lists 130,000 or so clones, about 79% occurring once. Sequencing input: PBMCs. These receptors were collected from a woman aged 18-29 years in good health and CMV-seropositive.

The chain uses TRBV6-5 and TRBJ1-1; no definite D call. Germline-derived CDR1 and CDR2 are MNHEY and SVGAGI. The CDR3 extends over 16 amino acids. Trimming left V 0 bases short and J 0 bases short, with 11 bases between. The CDR3 DNA is TGTGCCAGCAGTTACTCAGGCGGGAAAATGAACACTGAAGCTTTCTTT. Encoded protein: CASSYSGGKMNTEAFF.

The chain joins TRBV6-6 to TRBJ1-1; 10 bases match TRBD1. This CDR3 has 16 amino acids. Germline V gene lookup returns CDR1 MNHNY and CDR2 SVGAGI (reference sequence). V lost 2 bases, J lost 4 bases, and 7 bases stayed unmatched. The DNA of the CDR3 is TGTGCCAGCAGTTACGACAAGGGACAGGGGACCACTGAAGCTTTCTTT. It translates to CASSYDKGQGTTEAFF.

The chain joins TRBV4-2 to TRBJ2-7; TRBD1 aligns across 7 bases. This CDR3 spans 16 amino acids. From germline, CDR1 is LGHNA and CDR2 YNFKEQ. The V segment lost 1 base and the J segment 3 bases; nucleotides outside the gene matches: 9. The DNA of the CDR3 is TGTGCCAGCAGCCAAGTAATCGGACAGGACCGCTACGAGCAGTACTTC. Residues: CASSQVIGQDRYEQYF.

This clone has a single count. This rearrangement joins TRBV7-2 to TRBJ2-7, with 9 bases identical to TRBD1. This CDR3 region has 15 residues. V dropped 7 bases and J dropped 0; count of bases not matched to a gene: 7. Germline V gene sequence: CDR1 SGHTA, CDR2 FQGNSA. CDR3 region: CASTAGTGSSYEQYF. CDR3 DNA sequence: TGTGCCAGCACCGCCGGGACAGGGAGCTCCTACGAGCAGTACTTC.

In this sample, this clone turned up once. The rearrangement links TRBV4-1 to TRBJ2-5; tentative D call: TRBD1 (6 bases). The length of the CDR3 is 13 residues. V was pared by 4 bases and J by 11 bases, with 17 bases between. CDR1 is MGHRA and CDR2 is YSYEKL in the germline V gene. CDR3 in DNA: TGCGCCAGCAGCCCCACTGTTTGGGGGCCTCAGTACTTC. This gives the protein CASSPTVWGPQYF.

This clone was seen a handful of times. CDR3 nucleotide sequence: TGTGCCAGCAGTCAAGGACTAGCGGGGGGGTCCGGGGCAGATACGCAGTATTTT. It specifies CASSQGLAGGSGADTQYF. The chain has TRBV6-4 and TRBJ2-3, with 15 bases fitting TRBD2. This CDR3 comprises 18 residues. V shed 5 bases, J shed 4 bases, and the junction held 10 bases outside the gene matches. Germline V CDR1 and CDR2: MRHNA, SNTAGT.

V is TRBV9 and J is TRBJ2-3; 8 nucleotides match TRBD2. The CDR3 length is 14 residues. The J segment lost 2 bases and the V segment lost 6 bases, leaving 5 bases of the junction unmatched. Germline values: CDR1 SGDLS, CDR2 YYNGEE. CDR3 amino acids: CASNHGGVTDTQYF. The CDR3 DNA reads as TGTGCCAGCAACCACGGGGGGGTCACAGATACGCAGTATTTT.

The J gene is TRBJ2-5, the V gene TRBV2; 15 bases are shared with TRBD2. There are 17 residues in the CDR3. V shed 4 bases, J shed 1 base, and the junction held 4 bases outside the gene matches. Germline V lookup: CDR1 SNHLY, CDR2 FYNNEI. The CDR3 DNA reads as TGTGCCAGCAGTGCGGGACTAGCGGGGGGATCCCAAGAGACCCAGTACTTC. Protein product: CASSAGLAGGSQETQYF.

The V gene is TRBV5-1, the J gene TRBJ1-1; the D gene is possibly TRBD1 (5 bases). The CDR3 covers 14 residues. In germline, CDR1 is SGHRS, CDR2 YFSETQ. V lost 2 bases to trimming and J lost 3 bases, with 11 bases between them. As DNA, the CDR3 is TGCGCCAGCAGCTTTTCAGGGATTGACACTGAAGCTTTCTTT. Its translation is CASSFSGIDTEAFF.

The chain has TRBV5-1 and TRBJ2-1; 7 positions agree with TRBD2. There are 15 residues in the CDR3. Germline CDR1 SGHRS, CDR2 YFSETQ. V dropped 0 bases and J dropped 9; count of bases not matched to a gene: 9. CDR3 bases: TGCGCCAGCAGCTTGGTTGGCGGGGGATCCACTGAGCAGTTCTTC. This codes for CASSLVGGGSTEQFF.

The CDR3 loop reads CASSGTGVGYTF. The CDR3 bases are TGTGCCAGCAGCGGGACAGGGGTCGGCTACACCTTC. This chain joins TRBV2 and TRBJ1-2; the match to TRBD1 covers 10 bases. The CDR3 has 12 amino acids. The V gene end was trimmed by 6 bases and the J gene end by 8 bases; junction bases not matched to a gene: 3. Per germline, CDR1 SNHLY and CDR2 FYNNEI.

To note about this clone: At one end the junction does not follow the germline gene, possibly because of a read error. The J gene is TRBJ2-3, the V gene TRBV6-1; 9 positions agree with TRBD2. Germline CDR1 reads MNHNS; CDR2 reads SASEGT. This CDR3 contains 15 residues. CDR3 protein: CASSEVAGDTDTQYF. CDR3 sequence (DNA): TGTGCCAGCAGCGAAGTAGCGGGGGACACAGATACGCAGTATTTT.

The genes are TRBV27 and TRBJ1-1, with a possible D match to TRBD1 (6 bases). Germline loops: CDR1 MNHEY, CDR2 SMNVEV (reference sequence). Trimming removed 0 bases at V and 6 bases at J, with 8 bases between. There are 13 residues in the CDR3. This chain's CDR3 is CASSLSKGAEAFF. Written as DNA, the CDR3 is TGTGCCAGCAGTTTATCGAAGGGGGCTGAAGCTTTCTTT.

Only a few counts were recorded for this clone. The rearrangement uses TRBV19 and TRBJ1-1; 7 nucleotides match TRBD1. Germline V gene lookup returns CDR1 LNHDA and CDR2 SQIVND (reference sequence). J gave up 4 bases and V 7 bases, and 3 bases lay outside the gene matches. The CDR3 has 12 residues. DNA of the CDR3: TGTGCCAGTAACGACAGGGCCACTGAAGCTTTCTTT. Encoded protein: CASNDRATEAFF.

The chain carries TRBV6-6 and TRBJ1-5; 8 nucleotides line up with TRBD1. Germline assignment: CDR1 MNHNY and CDR2 SVGAGI (reference sequence). This CDR3 spans 13 amino acids. The V segment lost 5 bases and the J segment 4 bases; nucleotides outside the gene matches: 1. The CDR3 sequence: CASSRQGNQPQHF. CDR3 DNA: TGTGCCAGCAGTAGACAGGGGAATCAGCCCCAGCATTTT.

The rearrangement links TRBV6-5 to TRBJ2-7, with 7 bases that match TRBD1. Germline V gene lookup returns CDR1 MNHEY and CDR2 SVGAGI. This CDR3 has 15 residues. V dropped 0 bases and J dropped 5; count of bases not matched to a gene: 7. CDR3 protein: CASSYSIGQVNEQYF. The CDR3 nucleotides read TGTGCCAGCAGTTACTCGATAGGACAGGTAAACGAGCAGTACTTC.

The genes are TRBV6-5 and TRBJ1-6; D not resolved. The CDR3 runs to 12 residues. Germline CDR1 is MNHEY and CDR2 is SVGAGI. Trimming left V 2 bases short and J 13 bases short, with 9 bases between. CDR3 sequence reads: CASSYARRPLHF. As DNA, the CDR3 is TGTGCCAGCAGTTACGCCCGCCGGCCCCTCCACTTT.

The V call is TRBV7-9, the J call TRBJ2-7; no reliable D call. V lost 4 bases and J 2 bases, leaving 12 bases between the germline ends. CDR3 size: 14 residues. Germline CDR1 is SEHNR and CDR2 is FQNEAQ (reference sequence). In nucleotides, the CDR3 is TGTGCCAGCAGCTCTGAACTTGAGCCCTACGAGCAGTACTTC. It yields the protein CASSSELEPYEQYF.

This rearrangement joins TRBV7-2 to TRBJ2-3; 16 bases match TRBD2. CDR3 size: 16 residues. V shed 5 bases and J 5 bases; nucleotides not matched to a gene: 4. The germline V gene encodes CDR1 SGHTA and CDR2 FQGNSA. CDR3 residues: CASSPGTSGGVDTQYF. CDR3 coding DNA: TGTGCCAGCAGCCCCGGGACTAGCGGGGGGGTAGATACGCAGTATTTT.

Points on this clone: One end of the junction varies from germline; a read error may be responsible. J is TRBJ2-7 and V is TRBV7-9; D remains ambiguous. Germline values: CDR1 SEHNR, CDR2 FQNEAQ (reference sequence). The CDR3 has 11 residues. The CDR3 nucleotides read TGTTCCAGCAGCTTCAGCTACGAGCAGTACTTC. This codes for CSSSFSYEQYF.

The V call is TRBV4-1, the J call TRBJ2-1; TRBD1 aligns across 8 bases. The junction had 6 bases not matched to a gene; V was cut back by 4 bases and J by 7 bases. In germline, CDR1 is MGHRA, CDR2 YSYEKL. CDR3 length: 14 residues. The CDR3 sequence is CASSPDRGINEQFF. CDR3 DNA sequence: TGCGCCAGCAGCCCCGACAGGGGTATAAATGAGCAGTTCTTC.

This clone was observed a single time. The rearrangement links TRBV13 to TRBJ2-1, with D maybe TRBD1 (5 bases). The CDR3 has 14 residues. Per germline, CDR1 PRHDT and CDR2 FYEKMQ (reference sequence). V lost 5 bases and J lost 1, with 9 bases in between. CDR3 coding DNA: TGTGCCAGCAGCCCTCGACAGTCCTACAATGAGCAGTTCTTC. Translating it yields CASSPRQSYNEQFF. The variable domain in full, with the rest retrieved from reference TRBV13 and TRBJ2-1, is AAGVIQSPRHLIKEKRETATLKCYPIPRHDTVYWYQQGPGQDPQFLISFYEKMQSDKGSIPDRFSAQQFSDYHSELNMSSLELGDSALYFCASSPRQSYNEQFFGPGTRLTVL.

The J gene is TRBJ2-7, the V gene TRBV11-2; a weak D match, TRBD1 (6 bases). This CDR3 has 13 residues. Germline values: CDR1 SGHAT, CDR2 FQNNGV. The ends were cut back, 4 bases at V and 1 base at J, with 8 bases in the middle. The CDR3: CASSSGQSYEQYF. The CDR3 DNA follows: TGTGCCAGCAGCTCAGGACAGTCCTACGAGCAGTACTTC.

This clone was counted a few times. This chain joins TRBV5-1 and TRBJ2-1; the D is unclear. Germline V gives CDR1 SGHRS, CDR2 YFSETQ. The V gene lost 4 bases and the J gene lost 3 bases, with 5 bases spanning the gap. The CDR3 totals 12 residues. The CDR3 loop is CASSEYYNEQFF. In nucleotides, the CDR3 is TGCGCCAGCAGCGAGTACTACAATGAGCAGTTCTTC.